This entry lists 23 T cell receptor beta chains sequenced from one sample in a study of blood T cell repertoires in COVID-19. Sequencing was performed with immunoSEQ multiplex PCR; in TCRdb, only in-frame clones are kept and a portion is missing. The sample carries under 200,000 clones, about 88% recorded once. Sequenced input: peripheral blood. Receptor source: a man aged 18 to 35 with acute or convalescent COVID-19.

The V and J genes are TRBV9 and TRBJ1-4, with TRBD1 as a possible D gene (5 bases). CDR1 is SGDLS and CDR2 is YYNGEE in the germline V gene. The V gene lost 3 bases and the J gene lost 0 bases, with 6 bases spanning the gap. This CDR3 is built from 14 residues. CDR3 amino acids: CASSETATNEKLFF. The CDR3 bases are TGTGCCAGCAGCGAGACAGCAACTAATGAAAAACTGTTTTTT.

The CDR3 DNA reads as TGTGCCAGCTCAAGACAGGGTACGACTAATGAAAAACTGTTTTTT. Amino acids: CASSRQGTTNEKLFF. The chain has TRBV18 and TRBJ1-4; 7 bases are shared with TRBD1. Germline lookup yields CDR1 KGHSH and CDR2 LQKENI. The CDR3 extends over 15 amino acids. V shed 5 bases, J shed 2 bases, and the junction held 5 bases outside the gene matches. Together with reference TRBV18 and TRBJ1-4, the CDR3 gives the full variable domain: NAGVMQNPRHLVRRRGQEARLRCSPMKGHSHVYWYRQLPEEGLKFMVYLQKENIIDESGMPKERFSAEFPKEGPSILRIQQVVRGDSAAYFCASSRQGTTNEKLFFGSGTQLSVL.

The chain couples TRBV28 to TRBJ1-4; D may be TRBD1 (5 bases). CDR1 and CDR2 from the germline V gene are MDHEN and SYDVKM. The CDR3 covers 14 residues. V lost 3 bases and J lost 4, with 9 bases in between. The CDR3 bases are TGTGCCAGCAGTTTCGGGGGAGGTAATGAAAAACTGTTTTTT. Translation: CASSFGGGNEKLFF. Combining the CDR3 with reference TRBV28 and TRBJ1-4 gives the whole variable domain DVKVTQSSRYLVKRTGEKVFLECVQDMDHENMFWYRQDPGLGLRLIYFSYDVKMKEKGDIPEGYSVSREKKERFSLILESASTNQTSMYLCASSFGGGNEKLFFGSGTQLSVL.

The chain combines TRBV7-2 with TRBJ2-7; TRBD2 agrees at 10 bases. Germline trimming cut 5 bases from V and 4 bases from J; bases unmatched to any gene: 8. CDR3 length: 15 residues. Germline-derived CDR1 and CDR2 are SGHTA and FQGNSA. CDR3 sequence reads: CASSKSGGAGYEQYF. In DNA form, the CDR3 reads TGTGCCAGCAGCAAAAGCGGGGGGGCCGGTTACGAGCAGTACTTC.

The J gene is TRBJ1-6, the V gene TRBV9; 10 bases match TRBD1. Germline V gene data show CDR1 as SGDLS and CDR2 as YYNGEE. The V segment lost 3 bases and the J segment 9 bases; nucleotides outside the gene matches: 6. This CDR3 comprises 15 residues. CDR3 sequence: CASSDDRGLGSPLHF. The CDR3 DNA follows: TGTGCCAGCAGCGACGACAGGGGGCTTGGTTCACCCCTCCACTTT. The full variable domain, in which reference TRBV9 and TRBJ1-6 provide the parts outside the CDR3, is DSGVTQTPKHLITATGQRVTLRCSPRSGDLSVYWYQQSLDQGLQFLIQYYNGEERAKGNILERFSAQQFPDLHSELNLSSLELGDSALYFCASSDDRGLGSPLHFGNGTRLTVT.

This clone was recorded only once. The chain's CDR3 is CASSLEARVVGEKLFF. The CDR3 coding sequence is TGTGCCAGCAGCTTAGAAGCACGGGTAGTAGGTGAAAAACTGTTTTTT. The chain links TRBV7-8 to TRBJ1-4, with D uncertain. The V end lost 1 base, the J end lost 7 bases, and 16 bases lay between the germline ends. CDR3 length: 16 amino acids. CDR1 and CDR2 from the germline V gene are SGHVS and FQNEAQ.

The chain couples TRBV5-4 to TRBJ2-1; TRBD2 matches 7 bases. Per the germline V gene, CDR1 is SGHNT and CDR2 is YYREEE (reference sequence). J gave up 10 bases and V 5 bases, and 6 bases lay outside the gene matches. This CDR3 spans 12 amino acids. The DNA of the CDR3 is TGTGCCAGCAGATGGGACTACCAGGAGCAGTTCTTC. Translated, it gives CASRWDYQEQFF.

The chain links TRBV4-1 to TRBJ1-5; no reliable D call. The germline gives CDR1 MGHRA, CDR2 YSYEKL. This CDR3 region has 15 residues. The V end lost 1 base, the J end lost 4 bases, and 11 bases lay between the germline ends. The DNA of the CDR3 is TGCGCCAGCAGCCAAGTCGACCCGGGGAATCAGCCCCAGCATTTT. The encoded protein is CASSQVDPGNQPQHF.

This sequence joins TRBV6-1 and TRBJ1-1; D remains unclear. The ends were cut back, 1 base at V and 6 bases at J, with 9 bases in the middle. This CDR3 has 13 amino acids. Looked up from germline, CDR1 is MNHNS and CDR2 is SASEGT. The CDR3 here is CASSEVGMAEAFF. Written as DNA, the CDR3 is TGTGCCAGCAGTGAAGTCGGGATGGCTGAAGCTTTCTTT.

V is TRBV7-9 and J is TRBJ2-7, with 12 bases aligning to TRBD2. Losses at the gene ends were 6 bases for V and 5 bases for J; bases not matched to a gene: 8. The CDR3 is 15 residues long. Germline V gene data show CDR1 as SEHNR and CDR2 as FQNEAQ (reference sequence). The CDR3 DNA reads TGTGCCAGCAGTACCGGACTAGCGGGGTCGAACGAGCAGTACTTC. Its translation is CASSTGLAGSNEQYF.

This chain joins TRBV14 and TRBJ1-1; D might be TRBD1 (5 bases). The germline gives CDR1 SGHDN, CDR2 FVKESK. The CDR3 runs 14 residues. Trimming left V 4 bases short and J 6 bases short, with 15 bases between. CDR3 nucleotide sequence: TGTGCCAGCAGCCGGACGGGGGAAGGCCCTGAAGCTTTCTTT. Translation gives CASSRTGEGPEAFF.

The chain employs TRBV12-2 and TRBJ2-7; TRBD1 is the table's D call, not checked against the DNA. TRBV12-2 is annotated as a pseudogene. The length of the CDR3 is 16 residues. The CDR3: CASRLSPGTGGYEQYF. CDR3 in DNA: TGTGCAAGTCGCTTATCCCCGGGGACAGGGGGCTACGAGCAGTACTTC.

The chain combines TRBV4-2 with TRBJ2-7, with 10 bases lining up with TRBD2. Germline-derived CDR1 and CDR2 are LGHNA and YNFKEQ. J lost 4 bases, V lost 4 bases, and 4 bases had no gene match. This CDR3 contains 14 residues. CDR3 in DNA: TGTGCCAGCAGCCCGGGACTAGCGTTATACGAGCAGTACTTC. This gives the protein CASSPGLALYEQYF.

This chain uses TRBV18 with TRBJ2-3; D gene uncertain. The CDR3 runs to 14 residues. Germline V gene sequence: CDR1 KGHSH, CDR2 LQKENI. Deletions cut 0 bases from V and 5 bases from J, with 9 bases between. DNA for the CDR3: TGTGCCAGCTCACCACCGGTGAGATTAGATACGCAGTATTTT. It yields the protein CASSPPVRLDTQYF.

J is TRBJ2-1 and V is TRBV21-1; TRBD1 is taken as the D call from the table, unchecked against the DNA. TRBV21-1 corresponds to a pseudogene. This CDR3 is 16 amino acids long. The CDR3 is CASSKVPDKTYNEQFF. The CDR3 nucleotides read TGTGCCAGCAGCAAAGTGCCAGATAAGACCTACAATGAGCAGTTCTTC.

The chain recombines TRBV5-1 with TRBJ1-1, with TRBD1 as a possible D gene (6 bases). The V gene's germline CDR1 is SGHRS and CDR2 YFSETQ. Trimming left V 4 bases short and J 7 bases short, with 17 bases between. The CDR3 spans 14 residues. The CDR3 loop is CASSQITGKGEAFF. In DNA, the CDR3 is TGCGCCAGCAGCCAAATTACAGGGAAGGGTGAAGCTTTCTTT.

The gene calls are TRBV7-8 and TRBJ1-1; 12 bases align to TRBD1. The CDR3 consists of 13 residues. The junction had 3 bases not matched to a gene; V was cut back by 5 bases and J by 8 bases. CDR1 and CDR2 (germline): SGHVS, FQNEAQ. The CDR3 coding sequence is TGTGCCAGCAGCCGGGACAGGGGGCTCGAAGCTTTCTTT. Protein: CASSRDRGLEAFF.

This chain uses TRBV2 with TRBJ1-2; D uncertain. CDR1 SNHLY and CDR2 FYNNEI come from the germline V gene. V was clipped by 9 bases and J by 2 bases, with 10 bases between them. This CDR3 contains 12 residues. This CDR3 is CARGLGNYGYTF. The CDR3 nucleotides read TGTGCCAGAGGACTGGGGAACTATGGCTACACCTTC.

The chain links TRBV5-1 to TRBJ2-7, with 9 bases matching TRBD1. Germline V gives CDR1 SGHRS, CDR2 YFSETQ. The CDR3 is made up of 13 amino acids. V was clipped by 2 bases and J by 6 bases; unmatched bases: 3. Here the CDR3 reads CASSLGQGLEQYF. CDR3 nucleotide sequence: TGCGCCAGCAGCTTAGGACAGGGGCTCGAGCAGTACTTC.

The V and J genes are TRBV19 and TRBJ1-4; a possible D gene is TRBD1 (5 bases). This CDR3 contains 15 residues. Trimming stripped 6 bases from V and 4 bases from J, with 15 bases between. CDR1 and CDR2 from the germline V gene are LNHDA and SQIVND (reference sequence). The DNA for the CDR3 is TGTGCCAGTAGCGCAGACAGAGTAAATAATGAAAAACTGTTTTTT. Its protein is CASSADRVNNEKLFF.

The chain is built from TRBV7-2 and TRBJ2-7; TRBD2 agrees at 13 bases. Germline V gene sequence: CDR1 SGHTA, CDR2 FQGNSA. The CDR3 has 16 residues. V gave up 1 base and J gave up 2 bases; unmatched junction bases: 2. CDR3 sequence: CASSLEGTSGAYEQYF. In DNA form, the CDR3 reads TGTGCCAGCAGCTTAGAGGGGACTAGCGGGGCCTACGAGCAGTACTTC.

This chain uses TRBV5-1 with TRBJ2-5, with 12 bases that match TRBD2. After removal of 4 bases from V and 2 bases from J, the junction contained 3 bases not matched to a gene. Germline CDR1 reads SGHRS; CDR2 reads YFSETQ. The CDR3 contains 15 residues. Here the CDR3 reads CASSRGLAGQETQYF. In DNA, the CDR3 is TGCGCCAGCAGCCGAGGACTAGCGGGGCAAGAGACCCAGTACTTC.

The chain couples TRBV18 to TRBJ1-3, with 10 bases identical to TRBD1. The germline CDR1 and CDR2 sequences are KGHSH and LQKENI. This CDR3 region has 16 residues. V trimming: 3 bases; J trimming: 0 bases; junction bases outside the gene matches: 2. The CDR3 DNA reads TGTGCCAGCTCACCTGGGACAGGGGTCTCTGGAAACACCATATATTTT. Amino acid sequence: CASSPGTGVSGNTIYF. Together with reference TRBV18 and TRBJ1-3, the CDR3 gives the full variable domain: NAGVMQNPRHLVRRRGQEARLRCSPMKGHSHVYWYRQLPEEGLKFMVYLQKENIIDESGMPKERFSAEFPKEGPSILRIQQVVRGDSAAYFCASSPGTGVSGNTIYFGEGSWLTVV.